What follows are 16 T cell receptor beta chains derived from one specimen sequenced in a study of OX40 agonist ivuxolimab in advanced cancers. TCRdb keeps only in-frame clones here, not all; method: immunoSEQ multiplex PCR. The sample consists of 60,000 to 70,000 clones, 70% to 90% of them appearing once. The source was CD4+ or CD8+ T cells sorted from blood, collected in a trial of the OX40 agonist ivuxolimab. The origin of the receptors is an adult with an advanced solid tumor such as melanoma, head and neck, liver or kidney cancer.

The J gene is TRBJ1-1, the V gene TRBV30, with a weak D call TRBD1 (6 bases). The germline V gene encodes CDR1 GTSNPN and CDR2 SVGIG (reference sequence). This CDR3 is built from 16 residues. Trimming took 0 bases from V and 1 from J, leaving 15 bases between them. CDR3 DNA: TGTGCCTGGAGTGTAGGGGGTACAGGACCGAACACTGAAGCTTTCTTT. As protein: CAWSVGGTGPNTEAFF.

V gene TRBV14 combines with J gene TRBJ1-2; D unresolved. V shed 4 bases and J shed 3 bases, with 3 bases lying between them. The germline V gene encodes CDR1 SGHDN and CDR2 FVKESK. This CDR3 has 11 amino acids. CDR3 DNA sequence: TGTGCCAGCAGCCCCCACTATGGCTACACCTTC. It translates to CASSPHYGYTF.

The chain links TRBV7-8 to TRBJ2-5; D unclear. V lost 5 bases and J lost 4, with 5 bases in between. Germline V CDR1 and CDR2: SGHVS, FQNEAQ. The CDR3 sequence is 11 residues long. The CDR3, as DNA: TGTGCCAGCAGCCTCACAGAGACCCAGTACTTC. Its protein is CASSLTETQYF. The complete variable domain, with remaining parts taken from reference TRBV7-8 and TRBJ2-5, reads GAGVSQSPRYKVAKRGQDVALRCDPISGHVSLFWYQQALGQGPEFLTYFQNEAQLDKSGLPSDRFFAERPEGSVSTLKIQRTQQEDSAVYLCASSLTETQYFGPGTRLLVL.

J is TRBJ2-1 and V is TRBV19, with 10 bases matching TRBD2. Germline CDR1 reads LNHDA; CDR2 reads SQIVND (reference sequence). The CDR3 covers 16 residues. Trimming at V came to 0 bases and at J to 5 bases, leaving 4 bases not matched to a gene. CDR3 in amino acids: CASSIERAGGHNEQFF. CDR3 DNA: TGTGCCAGTAGTATAGAGAGAGCGGGAGGGCACAATGAGCAGTTCTTC.

The gene calls are TRBV15 and TRBJ1-1; D is ambiguous. This CDR3 contains 16 residues. With 0 bases removed from V and 1 base from J, the gap between germline ends came to 12 bases. CDR1 LNHNV and CDR2 YYDKDF come from the germline V gene (reference sequence). CDR3 bases: TGTGCCACCAGCAGAGACGGGGTCGGCCGGAACACTGAAGCTTTCTTT. This translates into CATSRDGVGRNTEAFF.

The J gene is TRBJ2-1, the V gene TRBV19; maybe TRBD2 (7 bases). CDR1 is LNHDA and CDR2 is SQIVND in the germline V gene (reference sequence). This CDR3 is 17 amino acids long. V was shortened by 5 bases and J by 4 bases, with 21 bases between the two germline ends. For the CDR3, the DNA is TGTGCCAGTAGTGTAAGAGGGCAGGGGAGGGGGTACAATGAGCAGTTCTTC. Its protein is CASSVRGQGRGYNEQFF.

This clone came up once. The V and J genes are TRBV4-3 and TRBJ2-5; TRBD2 might be the D (5 bases). This CDR3 contains 15 residues. Germline lookup yields CDR1 LGHNA and CDR2 YSLEER. Trimming shortened V by 0 bases and J by 7 bases, and 15 bases separated the two germline ends. The CDR3 sequence: CASSQDTRRRLTQYF. DNA for the CDR3: TGCGCCAGCAGCCAAGATACAAGGAGGCGGCTGACCCAGTACTTC.

The rearrangement joins TRBV9 to TRBJ2-3, with 10 bases fitting TRBD2. The CDR3 spans 16 residues. The V gene end was trimmed by 4 bases and the J gene end by 2 bases; junction bases not matched to a gene: 7. Germline-derived CDR1 and CDR2 are SGDLS and YYNGEE. This CDR3 is CASSRKLAGHTDTQYF. CDR3 coding DNA: TGTGCCAGCAGCCGCAAACTAGCGGGACACACAGATACGCAGTATTTT.

The chain recombines TRBV30 with TRBJ2-3; weak D call: TRBD1 (6 bases). This CDR3 has 15 amino acids. Looked up from germline, CDR1 is GTSNPN and CDR2 is SVGIG (reference sequence). The ends were cut back, 7 bases at V and 2 bases at J, with 19 bases in the middle. The CDR3 sequence is CALVDLGAPTDTQYF. The CDR3 DNA reads TGTGCCTTGGTCGATTTGGGGGCCCCCACAGATACGCAGTATTTT.

V usage is TRBV5-1 and J usage is TRBJ2-7; 7 bases agree with TRBD1. This CDR3 has 14 residues. Unmatched junction bases numbered 2, after V lost 2 bases and J lost 0 bases. Per the germline V gene, CDR1 is SGHRS and CDR2 is YFSETQ. CDR3 in DNA: TGCGCCAGCAGCTTTACAGGGGACTCCTACGAGCAGTACTTC. It encodes CASSFTGDSYEQYF.

The chain couples TRBV7-2 to TRBJ2-3; the D is unclear. Germline V gene sequence: CDR1 SGHTA, CDR2 FQGNSA. There are 12 residues in the CDR3. With 5 bases removed from V and 2 bases from J, the gap between germline ends came to 5 bases. As DNA, the CDR3 is TGTGCCAGCAGCCCAAACACAGATACGCAGTATTTT. This translates into CASSPNTDTQYF.

The chain employs TRBV6-4 and TRBJ2-2; 10 positions agree with TRBD2. Trimming removed 6 bases from V and 8 bases from J; junction bases left unmatched: 12. The CDR3 is 16 amino acids. CDR1 is MRHNA and CDR2 is SNTAGT in the germline V gene. The CDR3 DNA reads as TGTGCCAGCAGCCCCTACCAGCGGGAGGGCCTAGGGGAGCTGTTTTTT. Encoded protein: CASSPYQREGLGELFF.

This clone was found a few times. The rearrangement links TRBV30 to TRBJ1-1; D is ambiguous. This CDR3 region has 12 residues. Germline CDR1 reads GTSNPN; CDR2 reads SVGIG (reference sequence). V shed 1 base and J shed 0 bases, with 3 bases lying between them. CDR3 amino acids: CAWSDLNTEAFF. The CDR3 DNA sequence: TGTGCCTGGAGTGATCTGAACACTGAAGCTTTCTTT.

This sequence joins TRBV7-3 and TRBJ2-5, with D perhaps matching TRBD2 (5 bases). The V end was cut by 5 bases, the J end by 2 bases, with 9 bases between. The CDR3 is 13 amino acids. From germline, CDR1 is SGHTA and CDR2 FQGTGA. CDR3 in amino acids: CASSPGSQETQYF. DNA for the CDR3: TGTGCCAGCAGCCCGGGATCTCAAGAGACCCAGTACTTC.

V and J are TRBV6-5 and TRBJ2-3; 9 nucleotides line up with TRBD1. The germline V gene has CDR1 MNHEY and CDR2 SVGAGI. CDR3 length: 12 residues. The J segment lost 13 bases and the V segment lost 6 bases, leaving 8 bases of the junction unmatched. The CDR3 DNA reads TGTGCCAGCAGACCAGGACAGGGGAAAAAGTATTTT. Amino acids: CASRPGQGKKYF.

CDR3 amino acids: CASSPRDTSNYGYTF. In nucleotides, the CDR3 is TGTGCCAGCAGCCCCCGGGACACCTCTAACTATGGCTACACCTTC. The rearrangement uses TRBV5-4 and TRBJ1-2; possibly TRBD1 for D (6 bases). Looked up from germline, CDR1 is SGHNT and CDR2 is YYREEE (reference sequence). The CDR3 length is 15 residues. Trimming pared 4 bases from V and 0 bases from J, leaving 13 bases between.